Listed here are 26 T cell receptor beta chains from one sample, sequenced in a study of T cell repertoires in cytomegalovirus infection. MiXCR, applied by TCRdb to the reads, yields one record per CDR3 protein. The sample carries about 770,000 distinct CDR3 sequences, 25% to 35% recorded once. The antigens these receptors bind are not known. The sequencing here drew on cultured CD8+ T cells from PBMCs, taken from culture after CMV antigen stimulation. The receptors stem from a human donor in good health (CMV status not recorded). Some clones in this sample may be carry-over from other donors' samples.

This chain uses TRBV6-6 with TRBJ2-5; 8 nucleotides match TRBD2. Germline V gene data show CDR1 as MNHNY and CDR2 as SVGAGI (reference sequence). V gave up 5 bases and J gave up 5 bases; unmatched junction bases: 13. The CDR3 contains 16 residues. CDR3 coding DNA: TGTGCCAGCAGTCTACATGGGGCGGGGGGCGCGGAGACCCAGTACTTC. Translated: CASSLHGAGGAETQYF.

The chain is built from TRBV4-3 and TRBJ2-1, with a weak D call TRBD1 (5 bases). Germline V gene data show CDR1 as LGHNA and CDR2 as YSLEER. Trimming stripped 4 bases from V and 6 bases from J, with 16 bases between. The CDR3 totals 15 residues. The CDR3 sequence is CASSLYNQGFNEQFF. CDR3 bases: TGCGCCAGCAGCCTGTACAACCAGGGTTTCAATGAGCAGTTCTTC.

This clonotype was detected many times. The chain joins TRBV6-2 or TRBV6-3 to TRBJ2-7, with 9 bases that match TRBD1. V shed 2 bases and J 4 bases; nucleotides not matched to a gene: 12. Germline V gene data show CDR1 as MNHEY and CDR2 as SVGEGT. This CDR3 contains 17 residues. The CDR3: CASSYRDRVGDAYEQYV. The CDR3 region has the DNA TGTGCCAGCAGTTACCGGGACAGGGTCGGGGATGCTTACGAGCAGTACGTC.

The gene calls are TRBV4-1 and TRBJ1-1; tentatively, D is TRBD1 (5 bases). CDR3 length: 14 residues. V was pared by 0 bases and J by 10 bases, with 15 bases between. CDR1 is MGHRA and CDR2 is YSYEKL in the germline V gene. The CDR3, as DNA: TGCGCCAGCAGCCAAGAAACAGGACCCCGCTTAGCTTTCTTT. As protein: CASSQETGPRLAFF.

At least ten counts were recorded for this clonotype. The V call is TRBV7-2, the J call TRBJ2-7, with 12 bases aligning to TRBD2. Per germline, CDR1 SGHTA and CDR2 FQGNSA. This CDR3 spans 15 amino acids. V shed 5 bases, J shed 4 bases, and the junction held 6 bases outside the gene matches. The chain's CDR3 is CASSLATSGGYEQYF. CDR3 nucleotides: TGTGCCAGCAGCCTGGCGACTAGCGGGGGTTACGAGCAGTACTTC.

This clonotype was observed a few times. The rearrangement uses TRBV6-6 and TRBJ1-6; D gene uncertain. The CDR3 runs 12 residues. Germline assignment: CDR1 MNHNY and CDR2 SVGAGI (reference sequence). Trimming shortened V by 7 bases and J by 6 bases, and 7 bases separated the two germline ends. The CDR3 DNA is TGTGCCAGCACCGTGGGTAATTCACCCCTCCACTTT. Its translation is CASTVGNSPLHF.

This chain connects TRBV6-6 to TRBJ2-5; D perhaps matches TRBD2 (5 bases). Germline CDR1 is MNHNY and CDR2 is SVGAGI (reference sequence). Trimming pared 7 bases from V and 1 base from J, leaving 13 bases between. The CDR3 runs 14 residues. The DNA for the CDR3 is TGTGCCAGCACCTCCCCGGACTTCCAAGAGACCCAGTACTTC. This codes for CASTSPDFQETQYF.

This clonotype was detected only a few times. The gene calls are TRBV5-1 and TRBJ1-4; 9 bases are a match to TRBD1. V lost 1 base, J lost 2 bases, and 3 bases stayed unmatched. The CDR3 has 16 residues. Germline values: CDR1 SGHRS, CDR2 YFSETQ. DNA for the CDR3: TGCGCCAGCAGCTTGACAGGGGGCAATACTAATGAAAAACTGTTTTTT. This sequence encodes CASSLTGGNTNEKLFF.

The genes are TRBV4-1 and TRBJ2-1, with TRBD2 identical over 8 bases. The CDR3 consists of 17 residues. The V gene's germline CDR1 is MGHRA and CDR2 YSYEKL. Unmatched junction bases numbered 11, after V lost 1 base and J lost 6 bases. The CDR3 nucleotides are TGCGCCAGCAGCCAAGCCACGCGGGGGGAACTACGCAATGAGCAGTTCTTC. Protein sequence: CASSQATRGELRNEQFF.

This clonotype was detected a few times. This CDR3 reads CATSRDGHQETQYF. As DNA, the CDR3 is TGTGCCACCAGCAGAGATGGGCACCAAGAGACCCAGTACTTC. The chain joins TRBV15 to TRBJ2-5; D gene uncertain. Deletions cut 0 bases from V and 0 bases from J, with 5 bases between. The CDR3 is made up of 14 amino acids. Per the germline V gene, CDR1 is LNHNV and CDR2 is YYDKDF (reference sequence).

The CDR3 protein is CASSLDVPYEQYV. CDR3 in DNA: TGTGCCAGCAGCTTGGATGTTCCCTACGAGCAGTACGTC. The rearrangement links TRBV5-5 to TRBJ2-7; no clear D gene. The V and J ends lost 0 bases and 2 bases respectively, with 6 bases between them. Germline V lookup: CDR1 SGHKS, CDR2 YYEKEE (reference sequence). CDR3 length: 13 amino acids.

As DNA, the CDR3 is TGTGCCAGCAGCGTAGGGGAGCTCAGCACAGATACGCAGTATTTT. The encoded protein is CASSVGELSTDTQYF. The J gene is TRBJ2-3, the V gene TRBV9; D possibly corresponds to TRBD2 (5 bases). The CDR3 runs to 15 residues. Trimming removed 0 bases from V and 0 bases from J, with 8 bases in between. Germline lookup yields CDR1 SGDLS and CDR2 YYNGEE. Combining the CDR3 with reference TRBV9 and TRBJ2-3 gives the whole variable domain DSGVTQTPKHLITATGQRVTLRCSPRSGDLSVYWYQQSLDQGLQFLIQYYNGEERAKGNILERFSAQQFPDLHSELNLSSLELGDSALYFCASSVGELSTDTQYFGPGTRLTVL.

The V call is TRBV10-3, the J call TRBJ1-2, with D unclear. The germline V gene has CDR1 ENHRY and CDR2 SYGVKD. The V end lost 6 bases, the J end lost 4 bases, and 6 bases lay between the germline ends. The CDR3 consists of 11 residues. The CDR3 loop is CAIRNSYGYTF. The CDR3 region has the DNA TGTGCCATCAGGAACAGCTATGGCTACACCTTC.

The genes are TRBV5-6 and TRBJ2-5; tentative D call: TRBD2 (6 bases). This CDR3 spans 15 amino acids. The V and J ends lost 3 bases and 5 bases respectively, with 17 bases between them. CDR1 is SGHDT, CDR2 YYEEEE, per germline. This CDR3 reads CASSSTGEAGETQYF. In DNA form, the CDR3 reads TGTGCCAGCAGCTCGACCGGGGAGGCGGGGGAGACCCAGTACTTC.

This clonotype has only a few counts. The chain carries TRBV4-1 and TRBJ1-1; tentative D call: TRBD1 (5 bases). V lost 6 bases to trimming and J lost 7 bases, with 15 bases between them. CDR1 MGHRA and CDR2 YSYEKL come from the germline V gene. The CDR3 length is 13 residues. CDR3 sequence (DNA): TGCGCCAGCAGACTCCCCGGCCAGGGTGAAGCTTTCTTT. It specifies CASRLPGQGEAFF.

This clonotype has only a few counts. V and J are TRBV6-5 and TRBJ2-5, with TRBD1 as a possible D gene (6 bases). This CDR3 is 14 amino acids long. V gave up 2 bases and J gave up 3 bases, with 10 bases separating them. CDR1 is MNHEY and CDR2 is SVGAGI in the germline V gene. The CDR3 region is CASSYQNREETQYF. The CDR3 DNA sequence: TGTGCCAGCAGTTACCAAAACAGGGAAGAGACCCAGTACTTC.

The CDR3 loop is CSADRAEGPEQYF. CDR3 sequence (DNA): TGCAGTGCTGACAGGGCAGAAGGACCCGAGCAGTACTTC. The rearrangement uses TRBV20-1 and TRBJ2-7, with 7 bases lining up with TRBD1. J lost 6 bases, V lost 5 bases, and 10 bases had no gene match. Germline V CDR1 and CDR2: DFQATT, SNEGSKA (reference sequence). CDR3 length equals 13 residues.

CDR3 DNA sequence: TGCAGTGCTAGAGTATTGACGAGGAGCACAGATACGCAGTATTTT. Amino acid sequence: CSARVLTRSTDTQYF. The genes are TRBV20-1 and TRBJ2-3; D gene unclear. CDR3 length: 15 amino acids. Per germline, CDR1 DFQATT and CDR2 SNEGSKA (reference sequence). V was cut by 1 base and J by 0 bases, with 11 bases left in between.

This clonotype was picked up many times. The rearrangement uses TRBV15 and TRBJ2-7; 7 bases fit TRBD2. Looked up from germline, CDR1 is LNHNV and CDR2 is YYDKDF (reference sequence). J gave up 2 bases and V 0 bases, and 4 bases lay outside the gene matches. CDR3 length equals 15 residues. The chain's CDR3 is CATSREYAGAYEQYV. The CDR3 DNA is TGTGCCACCAGCAGAGAATATGCGGGGGCCTACGAGCAGTACGTC.

The genes are TRBV5-4 and TRBJ1-1, with TRBD1 as a possible D gene (6 bases). The CDR3 spans 16 residues. Trimming shortened V by 5 bases and J by 2 bases, and 19 bases separated the two germline ends. Germline loops: CDR1 SGHNT, CDR2 YYREEE (reference sequence). CDR3 region: CASSPLPQGKNTEAFF. The CDR3 DNA reads as TGTGCCAGCAGTCCCCTCCCTCAGGGGAAAAACACTGAAGCTTTCTTT.

This clonotype was counted a few times. This chain joins TRBV12-3 or TRBV12-4 and TRBJ1-1; weak D call: TRBD1 (5 bases). V lost 2 bases and J lost 4, with 14 bases in between. The CDR3 extends over 15 amino acids. The CDR3 DNA follows: TGTGCCAGCAGTTTATATGGCAGGGAGGGCACTGAAGCTTTCTTT. This gives the protein CASSLYGREGTEAFF.

This clonotype was counted many times. The chain carries TRBV6-1 and TRBJ1-5, with D possibly TRBD1 on 5 matching bases. V was clipped by 6 bases and J by 0 bases, with 9 bases between them. Germline V lookup: CDR1 MNHNS, CDR2 SASEGT. The CDR3 is 14 amino acids. The CDR3 DNA sequence: TGTGCCAGCAGCGGGGGAGGTAGCAATCAGCCCCAGCATTTT. Translation: CASSGGGSNQPQHF.

The chain links TRBV14 to TRBJ1-3; D remains unclear. The CDR3 runs to 14 residues. The V gene lost 3 bases and the J gene lost 0 bases, with 6 bases spanning the gap. The germline gives CDR1 SGHDN, CDR2 FVKESK. CDR3 in DNA: TGTGCCAGCAGCCACGCAGGCTCTGGAAACACCATATATTTT. It codes for CASSHAGSGNTIYF. The whole variable domain, remainder taken from reference TRBV14 and TRBJ1-3, is EAGVTQFPSHSVIEKGQTVTLRCDPISGHDNLYWYRRVMGKEIKFLLHFVKESKQDESGMPNNRFLAERTGGTYSTLKVQPAELEDSGVYFCASSHAGSGNTIYFGEGSWLTVV.

This clonotype came up many times. CDR3 loop: CASSLTSGTGFLYNEQFF. DNA of the CDR3: TGTGCCAGCAGCTTAACGTCCGGGACAGGGTTCTTATACAATGAGCAGTTCTTC. The V gene is TRBV7-2, the J gene TRBJ2-1; TRBD1 matches 9 bases. Per germline, CDR1 SGHTA and CDR2 FQGNSA. V lost 2 bases and J lost 4; bases outside the gene matches: 12. The CDR3 is 18 amino acids.

This clonotype was detected many times. This chain uses TRBV4-1 with TRBJ1-2, with D maybe TRBD1 (5 bases). V lost 4 bases and J 7 bases, leaving 28 bases between the germline ends. Germline CDR1 is MGHRA and CDR2 is YSYEKL. There are 18 residues in the CDR3. CDR3 residues: CASSRGPITTERSGGYTF. In DNA form, the CDR3 reads TGCGCCAGCAGCCGGGGCCCTATAACGACGGAGAGGAGTGGTGGCTACACCTTC.

The rearrangement uses TRBV6-6 and TRBJ2-5; D perhaps matches TRBD2 (6 bases). This CDR3 contains 15 residues. The V end lost 7 bases, the J end lost 3 bases, and 18 bases lay between the germline ends. Germline values: CDR1 MNHNY, CDR2 SVGAGI (reference sequence). The CDR3 region is CASTPWGVPEETQYF. DNA of the CDR3: TGTGCCAGCACCCCATGGGGGGTCCCAGAAGAGACCCAGTACTTC.